Described below is a single T cell receptor beta chain sequence and its context. The CDR3 contains 13 residues. CDR1 GTSNPN and CDR2 SVGIG come from the germline V gene (reference sequence). This sample is drawn from a study of Graves' ophthalmopathy and Graves' hyperthyroidism. Orbital computed tomography and thyroid ultrasound, along with TRAb, serum thyroxine and clinical symptoms, underpinned diagnosis. The TCR beta CDR3 regions underwent amplification from RNA transcripts. Scientists carried out first-round RT-PCR using HTBI primers and then a second-round multiplex PCR. TCRdb re-analysed the multiplex PCR reads in MiXCR, keeping a single row per CDR3 protein. The table lists around 1.1 million distinct CDR3 sequences, roughly 35% of them singletons, with around 10% in the top ten.

The sample consisted of peripheral blood or thyroid tissue (not recorded which). The TCR comes from an adult man with Graves' hyperthyroidism. The chain joins TRBV30 to TRBJ2-5, with D possibly being TRBD2 (6 bases). The end of the DNA is better explained by TRBJ2-7, so the J call may be wrong. CDR3 sequence: CAWSVLSGDEQYF. CDR3 sequence (DNA): TGTGCCTGGAGTGTACTTTCGGGGGACGAGCAGTACTTC.